A selection of T cell receptor beta chains follows, all from one sample in a study of blood T cells in healthy people across ages. TCRdb independently ran MiXCR on the 5' RACE reads; one entry per CDR3 protein. Of over 1,200,000 distinct CDR3 sequences in the sample, around 59% were seen once. What was sequenced was blood. The receptors were gathered from a man aged 18 to 30 in good health. CDR3s include the opening cysteine and the closing phenylalanine or tryptophan. The order of the fields is V gene, D gene, J gene, clone size, CDR3 DNA, CDR3 protein. A D gene is named only where the DNA matches it firmly. Clone size is stated in some rows and not others, as once, few, many or a class when expanded.

TRBV7-2,.,TRBJ1-1,.,TGTGCCAGCAGTGTGGAGGGGGGTCAGAACACTGAAGCTTTCTTT,CASSVEGGQNTEAFF
TRBV2,TRBD2,TRBJ2-7,.,TGTGCCAGCAGAGGACTAGCGGGAGGGTCTACGAGCGAGCAGTACTTC,CASRGLAGGSTSEQYF
TRBV3-1,.,TRBJ1-5,.,TGTGCCAGCAGCCAAGATCCTTTCCGGCAGCCCCAGCATTTT,CASSQDPFRQPQHF
TRBV29-1,.,TRBJ2-4,.,TGCAGCGTCGAGCGAGCCCTAGCCAAAAACATTCAGTACTTC,CSVERALAKNIQYF
TRBV6-5,.,TRBJ1-1,few,TGTGCCAGCAGTTACCTGTGGATTGATAGCGGCACTGAAGCTTTCTTT,CASSYLWIDSGTEAFF
TRBV7-2,.,TRBJ2-7,.,TGTGCCAGCAGCTTATCAAACATTGGGGAGGAGTACTTC,CASSLSNIGEEYF
TRBV7-2,.,TRBJ2-5,.,TGTGCCAGCAGCTTAGCGGGGCTTGCGGGCCAAGAGACCCAGTACTTC,CASSLAGLAGQETQYF
TRBV5-1,.,TRBJ2-5,.,TGCGCCAGTCCCCTTGACAGATACGATGAGCAGTACTTC,CASPLDRYDEQYF
TRBV10-3,.,TRBJ2-7,.,TGTGCCATCAGCCGACAGGCTGACTCCTACGAGCAGTACTTC,CAISRQADSYEQYF
TRBV4-2,.,TRBJ2-2,.,TGTGCCAGCAGCCAAGATTTCCAGGGGACGTCCGGGGAGCTGTTTTTT,CASSQDFQGTSGELFF
TRBV4-2,.,TRBJ2-3,.,TGTGCCAGCAGCCAAGTCCTTCAAGCTAGGGCGGGTACGCAGTATTTT,CASSQVLQARAGTQYF
TRBV20-1,TRBD2,TRBJ2-7,.,TGCAGTGCTCCCCTACTAGCGGGAGTCCACGAGCAGTACTTC,CSAPLLAGVHEQYF
TRBV27,.,TRBJ2-7,.,TGTGCCAGCAGTTTGACGGACAGAAACGAGCAGTACTTC,CASSLTDRNEQYF
TRBV30,TRBD2,TRBJ2-7,.,TGTGCCTGGCGACTAGCGGGAGGCGAGCAGTACTTC,CAWRLAGGEQYF
TRBV6-1,.,TRBJ2-1,few,TGTGCCAGCAGTGAAATGGCAGGCTCCTACAATGAGCAGTTCTTC,CASSEMAGSYNEQFF
TRBV25-1,.,TRBJ2-5,.,TGTGCCAGCAGTGAATATTCTGGAGGGTCAAGTGAGACCCAGTACTTC,CASSEYSGGSSETQYF
TRBV4-1,TRBD2,TRBJ2-5,few,TGCGCCAGCAGCCAAGAATCTACTAGCGGGGGGATGGAGACCCAGTACTTC,CASSQESTSGGMETQYF
TRBV6-4,.,TRBJ2-5,.,TGTGCCAGCAGTGACCGGTCGGGAGAAGGAGCTGAGCAGTACTTC,CASSDRSGEGAEQYF
TRBV6-5,TRBD2,TRBJ2-7,.,TGTGCCAGCGGGACTAGCCGAGGCGAGCAGTACTTC,CASGTSRGEQYF
TRBV20-1,TRBD2,TRBJ2-3,few,TGCAGTGCTAGAGGGGGGGGGAGTGAGGCAGATACGCAGTATTTT,CSARGGGSEADTQYF
TRBV2,TRBD1,TRBJ2-1,.,TGTGCCAGCAGTGTGGACAGGTTTGTCATTAATGAGCAGTTCTTC,CASSVDRFVINEQFF
TRBV30,TRBD2,TRBJ2-7,few,TGTGCCTGGAGGAGCGGGAGCGCGACACGCGAGCAGTACTTC,CAWRSGSATREQYF
TRBV6-1,.,TRBJ1-5,.,TGTGCCAGCACGAGGGGGGAGTCGCAGCCCCAGCATTTT,CASTRGESQPQHF
TRBV4-3,.,TRBJ1-4,.,TGCGCCAGCAGCCTTTGGATCTATGAAAAACTGTTTTTT,CASSLWIYEKLFF
TRBV20-1,TRBD2,TRBJ2-7,.,TGCAGTGCCCAAAGCGGGGGGGCCTACGAGCAGTACTTC,CSAQSGGAYEQYF
TRBV4-3,.,TRBJ2-7,few,TGCGCCAGCAGCCAAGACTACAGGAGCTCCTACGAGCAGTACTTC,CASSQDYRSSYEQYF
TRBV27,TRBD1,TRBJ1-2,few,TGTGCCAGCAGTTTCGGCAGGGGGACTTATGGCTACACCTTC,CASSFGRGTYGYTF
TRBV20-1,.,TRBJ2-7,.,TGCAGTGCTAGGAGTTGGGCGGGGTCCTCCTACGAGCAGTACTTC,CSARSWAGSSYEQYF
TRBV6-5,.,TRBJ1-5,.,TGTGCCAGCAGAGCTAGGGTTGGGCAGCCCCAGCATTTT,CASRARVGQPQHF
TRBV15,TRBD1,TRBJ2-5,.,TGTGCCACCAGCAGAGATACAGGGGTAAAGACCCAGTACTTC,CATSRDTGVKTQYF
TRBV6-2/TRBV6-3,.,TRBJ1-2,.,TGTGCCAGCAGACTCGGACGGGTCCGGGGCTACACCTTC,CASRLGRVRGYTF
TRBV4-2,.,TRBJ2-7,.,TGTGCCGGCAGCCAGAGGGTTAGGGGACTTCCGAGCTCCTACGAGCAGTACTTC,CAGSQRVRGLPSSYEQYF
TRBV3-1,.,TRBJ2-7,.,TGTGCCAGCAGCCAAGATAGCGGAGCGCACCTTAACTACGAGCAGTACTTC,CASSQDSGAHLNYEQYF
TRBV7-2,.,TRBJ2-7,.,TGTGCCAGCAGCTTAGGAGGGGAAAACTACGAGCAGTACTTC,CASSLGGENYEQYF
TRBV29-1,TRBD2,TRBJ2-4,few,TGCAGCGTCCGTGATCTTGGAGCGGGAGGAGCCAAAAACATTCAGTACTTC,CSVRDLGAGGAKNIQYF
TRBV5-4,.,TRBJ2-1,.,TGTGCCAGCAGCTTGATGGTCGGGGGCGAGCAGTTCTTC,CASSLMVGGEQFF
TRBV9,.,TRBJ2-3,few,TGTGCCAGCAGCGTAGACAAAGACCCCCGGGGAGATACGCAGTATTTT,CASSVDKDPRGDTQYF
TRBV15,.,TRBJ2-3,.,TGTGCCACCAGCATGCAGACGTTTCGGGCAGATACGCAGTATTTT,CATSMQTFRADTQYF
TRBV6-5,.,TRBJ2-7,.,TGTGAAATGGAAGGGCGCGGGGAGCAGTACTTC,CEMEGRGEQYF
TRBV20-1,.,TRBJ2-1,.,TGCAGTGCTAGAGATATCCAGCCAGAGCAGTTCTTC,CSARDIQPEQFF
TRBV5-1,.,TRBJ2-1,.,TGCGCCAGCACCAGTGACACCTACAATGAGCAGTTCTTC,CASTSDTYNEQFF
TRBV7-2,TRBD1,TRBJ2-1,.,TGTGCCAGCAGCTTAGTTGGGACAGGGGACTACAATGAGCAGTTCTTC,CASSLVGTGDYNEQFF
TRBV5-1,.,TRBJ1-2,.,TGCGCCAACAGCTGGACAGTCTCAGATGGCTACACCTTC,CANSWTVSDGYTF
TRBV7-9,TRBD2,TRBJ2-1,once,TGTGCCAGCAGCCCCGGGACTAGCGGGAGTATAAGCTCCTACAATGAGCAGTTCTTC,CASSPGTSGSISSYNEQFF
TRBV29-1,TRBD2,TRBJ2-1,.,TGCAGCGTTGAGGTGAAACTAGCGGGAGGGAGCTCCTACAATGAGCAGTTCTTC,CSVEVKLAGGSSYNEQFF
TRBV6-1,.,TRBJ1-4,.,TGTGCCAGCAACAGAAACGACGGCTGGGGGGATGAAAAACTGTTTTTT,CASNRNDGWGDEKLFF
TRBV5-1,.,TRBJ1-6,.,TGCGCCAGCAGCTTCCGACAGAATTCTAATTCACCCCTCCACTTT,CASSFRQNSNSPLHF
TRBV20-1,TRBD1,TRBJ1-2,once,TGCAGTGCTAGCCCGAACAGGGGGCTAGAAGGCTACACCTTC,CSASPNRGLEGYTF
TRBV6-5,.,TRBJ2-7,.,TGTGCCAGCAGTTCCTACAACGATGAGCAGTACTTC,CASSSYNDEQYF
TRBV27,.,TRBJ2-4,.,TGTGCCAGCAGCCCGGACACCGTAAACATTCAGTACTTC,CASSPDTVNIQYF
TRBV2,.,TRBJ1-1,.,TGTGCCAGCAGCGATAACAAGAACACTAAAGCTTTCTTT,CASSDNKNTKAFF
TRBV7-7,.,TRBJ2-1,.,TGTGCTAGCAGCTTAGGGGCCGGGGTATGGAATGAGCAGTTCTTC,CASSLGAGVWNEQFF